This TCR beta chain was profiled in a study of CD8 T cells in ankylosing spondylitis (dated by TCRdb to about 2017). Notes on the research overall: To find TCR variants linked to disease, the study profiled T cell receptor beta repertoires in ankylosing spondylitis patients and healthy donors. The full study cohort was made up of over 20 ankylosing spondylitis patients and 108 healthy donors. Peripheral blood was sampled, and synovial fluid was additionally collected from ankylosing spondylitis patients.

Results the study describes overall, beyond this receptor: A TCR beta motif of several highly homologous amino acid variants appeared characteristic of blood from ankylosing spondylitis patients. In peripheral blood, the disease-linked clones were found at relatively low frequencies and had a CD8+ phenotype. According to the report, matched synovial fluid samples from ankylosing spondylitis patients were significantly enriched for the disease-linked clones. Some motif variants had previously been reported in the synovial fluid and blood of reactive arthritis patients, which suggests shared mechanisms of disease initiation.

This clonotype was recorded a few times. There is no known antigen for this receptor. No per-base quality is available; no much larger clone lies one base away. Trimming at the junction amounts to 4 bases on V and 7 bases on J, and the germline ends lie 14 bases apart. The CDR1 and CDR2 encoded by the germline V gene (reference sequence) are MNHEY and SMNVEV. The CDR3 goes from the cysteine to the phenylalanine over 13 residues. Only CDR3 DNA is held: 39 bases, read in frame from base 1. Sequencing was carried out with an Illumina HiSeq 2500. Quantitative 5'-RACE with molecular barcodes was the method used to prepare the TCR beta libraries. The paper's data handling went like this. A new computational method, built on a probabilistic model of VDJ rearrangement, was used to identify disease-linked TCR variants. The public reads were reprocessed in TCRdb via fastp at Q25 and MiXCR, keeping in-frame beta chains. CDR3 protein sequences are deduplicated, and each keeps its most common genes and DNA. TCRdb's processing, not the authors' own work, is the source of the V and J calls. Within this sample are roughly 300,000 distinct CDR3 sequences, with under 8.5% of them counted one time only. Clones ranked in the top ten supply about 15% of the sample.

Rearrangement joined TRBV27 to TRBJ2-7, with the D gene not confidently named. The sequenced sample was blood, either unsorted or a sorted T cell fraction (not recorded which). The receptor's source is a male donor with ankylosing spondylitis. The nucleotide sequence reads as follows: TGTGCCAGCAGTTATAGACACACACCTGAGCAGTACTTC. Its translation is CASSYRHTPEQYF.